This is a list of T cell receptor beta chains from one sample in a study of blood T cell repertoires in COVID-19. Produced via immunoSEQ multiplex PCR; TCRdb's table is partial and in-frame only. The table lists about 130,000 clones, roughly 88% of them singletons, with around 10% in the top ten. Sequencing was carried out using peripheral blood. The receptors originated from a middle-aged man with acute or convalescent COVID-19. Each CDR3 is given with its conserved first and last residue. The order of the fields is J gene, D gene, clone size, V gene, CDR3 protein, CDR3 DNA. The D gene is left open where the match is weak. Clone size is stated in some rows and not others, as once, few, many or a class when expanded.

>TRBJ1-1|-|-|TRBV9
CASSLGVGDTEAFF
TGTGCCAGCAGCCTCGGGGTAGGAGACACTGAAGCTTTCTTT
>TRBJ2-3|-|-|TRBV3-1/TRBV3-2
CASSPNGGGGTQYF
TGTGCCAGCAGCCCTAACGGGGGTGGTGGTACGCAGTATTTT
>TRBJ2-7|-|few|TRBV7-9
CASSFIGGRFSYEQYF
TGTGCCAGCAGCTTTATAGGGGGACGCTTCTCCTACGAGCAGTACTTC
>TRBJ1-6|TRBD1|-|TRBV3-1/TRBV3-2
CASSQTTGRPSPLHF
TGTGCCAGCAGCCAGACGACAGGGAGGCCTTCACCCCTCCACTTT
>TRBJ1-1|TRBD1|-|TRBV6-5
CASSPQGTGRTEAFF
TGTGCCAGCAGTCCCCAGGGGACAGGTCGGACTGAAGCTTTCTTT
>TRBJ2-3|TRBD2|few|TRBV5-1
CASRLTSGSFTDTQYF
TGCGCCAGCAGACTTACTAGCGGTTCTTTCACAGATACGCAGTATTTT
>TRBJ2-3|TRBD1|once|TRBV5-1
CASRLGQGSDTQYF
TGCGCCAGCAGATTGGGACAGGGATCGGATACGCAGTATTTT
>TRBJ2-1|TRBD1|-|TRBV7-9
CASSSWDSPYNEQFF
TGTGCCAGCAGCTCTTGGGACAGTCCCTACAATGAGCAGTTCTTC
>TRBJ2-4|-|-|TRBV6-5
CASSSLRENIQYF
TGTGCCAGCAGTTCCCTCCGGGAGAACATTCAGTACTTC
>TRBJ2-5|-|-|TRBV5-1
CASSLSTGIETQYF
TGCGCCAGCAGCCTCTCAACCGGGATTGAGACCCAGTACTTC
>TRBJ1-2|-|once|TRBV5-4
CASSLDSPINRVYGYTF
TGTGCCAGCAGCCTCGACAGCCCCATCAACCGAGTCTATGGCTACACCTTC
>TRBJ1-4|-|-|TRBV9
CASSRGDEKLFF
TGTGCCAGCAGTCGGGGGGATGAAAAACTGTTTTTT
>TRBJ1-1|-|-|TRBV4-2
CASSVPDSLNTEAFF
TGTGCCAGCAGCGTCCCGGACAGCCTGAACACTGAAGCTTTCTTT
>TRBJ2-1|-|-|TRBV6-2/TRBV6-3
CASSSRLGRNNEQFF
TGTGCCAGCAGTTCTAGACTGGGGCGAAACAATGAGCAGTTCTTC
>TRBJ1-1|-|-|TRBV7-9
CASGVQGSTEAFF
TGTGCCAGCGGGGTCCAGGGGAGCACTGAAGCTTTCTTT
>TRBJ2-1|-|few|TRBV5-6
CASSLTPGWTTNEQFF
TGTGCCAGCAGCTTGACACCGGGGTGGACGACGAATGAGCAGTTCTTC
>TRBJ2-4|TRBD2|once|TRBV19
CASSIGLAGGVRGKNIQYF
TGTGCCAGTAGTATAGGGTTAGCGGGAGGCGTAAGGGGCAAAAACATTCAGTACTTC
>TRBJ2-3|TRBD2|-|TRBV5-1
CASSTGLAGPDTQYF
TGCGCCAGCAGCACGGGACTAGCGGGACCAGATACGCAGTATTTT
>TRBJ2-3|TRBD2|-|TRBV5-8
CASLRGWTDTQYF
TGTGCCAGCCTGCGGGGGTGGACAGATACGCAGTATTTT
>TRBJ1-1|-|-|TRBV6-5
CASNQGTEAFF
TGTGCCAGCAATCAGGGGACTGAAGCTTTCTTT
>TRBJ1-2|-|-|TRBV6-5
CASTTGADGYTF
TGTGCCAGCACCACTGGGGCGGATGGCTACACCTTC
>TRBJ1-1|-|-|TRBV27
CASRAKGYTEAFF
TGTGCCAGCAGAGCTAAGGGGTACACTGAAGCTTTCTTT
>TRBJ2-7|TRBD2|-|TRBV19
CASSKLAGGPYEQYF
TGTGCCAGTAGTAAACTAGCGGGAGGTCCCTACGAGCAGTACTTC
>TRBJ2-7|TRBD1|-|TRBV4-1
CASSPRTGGSYEQYF
TGCGCCAGCAGCCCCAGGACAGGGGGCTCCTACGAGCAGTACTTC
>TRBJ1-1|-|-|TRBV30
CASGQNTEAFF
TGTGCCTCGGGACAGAACACTGAAGCTTTCTTT
>TRBJ2-5|-|-|TRBV5-1
CASSLLAPGETQYF
TGCGCCAGCAGCTTGTTAGCTCCTGGGGAGACCCAGTACTTC
>TRBJ1-1|-|-|TRBV28
CASPPTQGVVTEAFF
TGTGCCTCCCCCCCCACGCAGGGTGTGGTCACTGAAGCTTTCTTT
>TRBJ2-1|-|-|TRBV21-1
CASSKPRGDNEQFF
TGTGCCAGCAGCAAACCCAGGGGGGACAATGAGCAGTTCTTC
>TRBJ1-1|TRBD1|-|TRBV28
CASSWGTVNTEAFF
TGTGCCAGCAGTTGGGGGACAGTGAACACTGAAGCTTTCTTT
>TRBJ2-2|-|-|TRBV5-6
CASSLWQGNTGELFF
TGTGCCAGCAGCTTGTGGCAGGGGAACACCGGGGAGCTGTTTTTT
>TRBJ1-1|-|-|TRBV10-1
CASSEAGMYTEAFF
TGCGCCAGCAGTGAGGCAGGGATGTACACTGAAGCTTTCTTT
>TRBJ1-1|-|-|TRBV29-1
CSVAVAVEAFF
TGCAGCGTTGCAGTCGCAGTAGAAGCTTTCTTT
>TRBJ1-2|TRBD1|-|TRBV7-9
CASSFTGGSYGYTF
TGTGCCAGCAGCTTTACAGGGGGTAGCTATGGCTACACCTTC
>TRBJ1-1|-|-|TRBV7-9
CASSHRENTEAFF
TGTGCCAGCAGTCACAGGGAGAACACTGAAGCTTTCTTT
>TRBJ2-2|-|few|TRBV5-1
CASSLVVAGNTGELFF
TGCGCCAGCAGCTTGGTGGTGGCGGGAAACACCGGGGAGCTGTTTTTT
>TRBJ2-7|-|-|TRBV4-2
CASSQEVLAASEQYF
TGTGCCAGCAGCCAAGAGGTGCTAGCAGCCTCGGAGCAGTACTTC
>TRBJ1-1|-|-|TRBV12-3/TRBV12-4
CASSTRNTEAFF
TGTGCCAGCAGCACCAGGAACACTGAAGCTTTCTTT
>TRBJ1-1|-|-|TRBV9
CASSVLSVQDTEAFF
TGTGCCAGCAGCGTCCTTTCCGTACAGGACACTGAAGCTTTCTTT
>TRBJ2-2|-|few|TRBV6-4
CASSDSPGSGELFF
TGTGCCAGCAGTGATTCACCAGGGTCCGGGGAGCTGTTTTTT
>TRBJ2-2|TRBD1|-|TRBV5-5
CASSLMARGRSGELFF
TGTGCCAGCAGCTTAATGGCCAGGGGGCGGTCGGGGGAGCTGTTTTTT
>TRBJ2-1|TRBD1|-|TRBV30
CAWSPGTDNEQFF
TGTGCCTGGAGTCCCGGGACAGACAATGAGCAGTTCTTC
>TRBJ2-5|-|-|TRBV10-2
CASSLGGGAIPLVKLTQYF
TGCGCCAGCAGCCTAGGCGGGGGCGCAATCCCTTTAGTGAAGTTGACCCAGTACTTC